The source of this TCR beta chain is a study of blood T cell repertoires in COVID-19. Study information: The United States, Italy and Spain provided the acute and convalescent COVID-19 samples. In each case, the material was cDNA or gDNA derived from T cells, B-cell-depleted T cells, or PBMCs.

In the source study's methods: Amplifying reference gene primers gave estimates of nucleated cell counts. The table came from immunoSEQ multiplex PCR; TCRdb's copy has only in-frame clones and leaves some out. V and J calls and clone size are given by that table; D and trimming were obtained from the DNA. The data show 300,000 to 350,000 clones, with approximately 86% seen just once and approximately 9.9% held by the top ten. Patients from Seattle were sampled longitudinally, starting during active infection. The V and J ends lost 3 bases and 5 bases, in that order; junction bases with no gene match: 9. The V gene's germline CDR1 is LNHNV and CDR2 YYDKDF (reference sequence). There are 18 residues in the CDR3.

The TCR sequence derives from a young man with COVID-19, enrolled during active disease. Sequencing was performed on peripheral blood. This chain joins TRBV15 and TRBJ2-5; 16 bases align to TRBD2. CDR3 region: CATSSRPGTSGRVETQYF. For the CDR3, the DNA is TGTGCCACCAGCAGTAGGCCCGGGACTAGCGGGAGGGTCGAGACCCAGTACTTC.